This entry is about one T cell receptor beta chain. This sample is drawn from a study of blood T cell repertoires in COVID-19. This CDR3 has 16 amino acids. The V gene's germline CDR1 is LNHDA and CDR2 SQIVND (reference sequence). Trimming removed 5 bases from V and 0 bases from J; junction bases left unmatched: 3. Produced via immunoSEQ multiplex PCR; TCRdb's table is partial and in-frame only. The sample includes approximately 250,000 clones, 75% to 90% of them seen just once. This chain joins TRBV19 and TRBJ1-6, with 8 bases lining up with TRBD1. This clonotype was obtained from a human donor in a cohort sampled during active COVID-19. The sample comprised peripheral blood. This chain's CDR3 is CASSGDRSSYNSPLHF. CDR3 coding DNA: TGTGCCAGTAGTGGGGACAGGAGCTCCTATAATTCACCCCTCCACTTT.